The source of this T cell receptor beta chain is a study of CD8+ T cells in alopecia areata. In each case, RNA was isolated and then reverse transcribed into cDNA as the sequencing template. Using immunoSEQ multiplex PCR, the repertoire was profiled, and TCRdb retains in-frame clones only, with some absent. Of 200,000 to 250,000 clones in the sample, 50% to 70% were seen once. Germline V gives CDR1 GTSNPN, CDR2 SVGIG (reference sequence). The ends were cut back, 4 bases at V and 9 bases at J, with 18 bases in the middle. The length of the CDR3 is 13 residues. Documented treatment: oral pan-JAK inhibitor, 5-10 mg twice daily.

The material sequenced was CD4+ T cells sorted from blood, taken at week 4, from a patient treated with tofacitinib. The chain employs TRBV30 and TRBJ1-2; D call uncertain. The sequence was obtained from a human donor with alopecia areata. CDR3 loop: CAWKKDPRYSYTF. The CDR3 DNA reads TGTGCCTGGAAGAAGGACCCGCGATATAGCTACACCTTC.